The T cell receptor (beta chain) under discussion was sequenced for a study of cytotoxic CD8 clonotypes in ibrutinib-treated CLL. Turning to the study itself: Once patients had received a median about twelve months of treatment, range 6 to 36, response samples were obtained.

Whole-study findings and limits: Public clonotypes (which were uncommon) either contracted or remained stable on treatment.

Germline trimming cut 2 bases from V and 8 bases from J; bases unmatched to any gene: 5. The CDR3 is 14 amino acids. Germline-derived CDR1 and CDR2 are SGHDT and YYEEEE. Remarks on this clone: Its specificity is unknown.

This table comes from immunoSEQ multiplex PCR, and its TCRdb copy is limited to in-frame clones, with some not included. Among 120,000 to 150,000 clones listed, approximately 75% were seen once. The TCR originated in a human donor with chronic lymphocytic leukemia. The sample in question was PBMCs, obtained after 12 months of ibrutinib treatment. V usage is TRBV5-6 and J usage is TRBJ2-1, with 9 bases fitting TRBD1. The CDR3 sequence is CASSFGTGIHEQFF. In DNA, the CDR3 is TGTGCCAGCAGCTTCGGGACAGGGATTCATGAGCAGTTCTTC.